This is a list of T cell receptor beta chains from one sample in a study of Ad26.COV2.S vaccination and SARS-CoV-2 variants. The assay was immunoSEQ multiplex PCR, and TCRdb's table has in-frame clones only and misses some. The sample lists 440,000 or so clones, around 89% seen once, with about 1.7% in the top ten. The sample consisted of peripheral blood, taken in a trial of Ad26.COV2.S vaccine versus placebo. These receptors came from a person between 18 and 59 years old who received the Ad26.COV2.S COVID-19 vaccine or a placebo. The CDR3 runs from the conserved cysteine through the conserved F or W. The D gene is left open where the match is weak. Not every row has a clone size; where given, it reads once, few, many or a size class.

>TRBV5-1|TRBJ2-5|NA|TRBD2
CASSLGTSGSRETQYF
TGCGCCAGCAGCTTGGGGACTAGCGGGTCCCGAGAGACCCAGTACTTC
>TRBV11-1|TRBJ2-1|NA|NA
CASSLGVRGRGNEQFF
TGTGCCAGCAGCTTAGGGGTCCGGGGGCGAGGGAATGAGCAGTTCTTC
>TRBV15|TRBJ2-1|NA|NA
CATSRDTYNEQFF
TGTGCCACCAGCAGAGACACCTACAATGAGCAGTTCTTC
>TRBV7-2|TRBJ1-3|once|NA
CASSPLPGNTIYF
TGTGCCAGCAGCCCCCTCCCTGGAAACACCATATATTTT
>TRBV7-9|TRBJ2-1|NA|NA
CASSYPVRNNEQFF
TGTGCCAGCAGCTACCCTGTACGGAACAATGAGCAGTTCTTC
>TRBV3-1/TRBV3-2|TRBJ2-7|NA|NA
CASSPDSEEQYF
TGTGCCAGCAGCCCGGACAGCGAGGAGCAGTACTTC
>TRBV7-9|TRBJ2-6|once|NA
CASSLISSGANVLTF
TGTGCCAGCAGCTTGATTTCCTCTGGGGCCAACGTCCTGACTTTC
>TRBV7-2|TRBJ1-6|once|NA
CASSRDPLSSYNSPLHF
TGTGCCAGCAGCCGCGACCCGTTGAGCTCCTATAATTCACCCCTCCACTTT
>TRBV19|TRBJ1-2|few|NA
CASSIWTANGYTF
TGTGCCAGTAGTATTTGGACAGCCAATGGCTACACCTTC
>TRBV19|TRBJ2-2|NA|NA
CASSPRFGELFF
TGTGCCAGTAGCCCCCGCTTCGGGGAGCTGTTTTTT
>TRBV4-3|TRBJ2-7|NA|TRBD2
CASSQRGASGGRQYF
TGCGCCAGCAGCCAAAGAGGGGCTTCGGGAGGAAGGCAGTACTTC
>TRBV4-1|TRBJ1-5|few|NA
CASSLNRDSNQPQHF
TGCGCCAGCAGCCTCAACAGGGATAGCAATCAGCCCCAGCATTTT
>TRBV18|TRBJ2-7|NA|TRBD1
CASSTVLTGAHEQYF
TGTGCCAGCTCAACTGTATTGACAGGGGCCCACGAGCAGTACTTC
>TRBV5-1|TRBJ2-1|NA|TRBD1
CASSLAGGTGRHHEQFF
TGCGCCAGCAGCTTGGCCGGAGGGACAGGGCGACACCATGAGCAGTTCTTC
>TRBV9|TRBJ2-5|NA|NA
CASSLGLASGHLQETQYF
TGTGCCAGCAGCCTCGGTTTGGCTTCCGGACACCTCCAAGAGACCCAGTACTTC
>TRBV5-1|TRBJ1-2|NA|NA
CASSRGEPYGYTF
TGCGCCAGCAGCCGCGGGGAGCCATATGGCTACACCTTC
>TRBV7-2|TRBJ1-4|NA|TRBD1
CASSLAAGGVEKLFF
TGTGCCAGCAGCTTAGCGGCAGGGGGTGTGGAAAAACTGTTTTTT
>TRBV19|TRBJ2-7|NA|TRBD2
CASSPGGAPLYEQYF
TGTGCCAGTAGTCCCGGGGGGGCCCCTCTCTACGAGCAGTACTTC
>TRBV4-2|TRBJ2-7|NA|TRBD1
CASSQETGGNEQYF
TGTGCCAGCAGCCAAGAAACAGGGGGCAACGAGCAGTACTTC
>TRBV10-3|TRBJ2-2|NA|TRBD2
CAISTNTSGSRGELFF
TGTGCCATCAGCACGAACACTAGCGGGAGCCGCGGGGAGCTGTTTTTT
>TRBV6-2/TRBV6-3|TRBJ1-4|NA|NA
CASSSGRGREKLFF
TGTGCCAGCAGCTCGGGACGGGGACGGGAAAAACTGTTTTTT
>TRBV2|TRBJ2-7|NA|NA
CASKPSSYEQYF
TGTGCCAGCAAGCCCAGCAGCTACGAGCAGTACTTC
>TRBV13|TRBJ2-7|NA|TRBD2
CASTLGLAGHPYEQYF
TGTGCCAGCACCCTCGGACTAGCGGGACATCCCTACGAGCAGTACTTC
>TRBV19|TRBJ1-2|NA|TRBD1
CASSPLDREDHGYTF
TGTGCCAGTAGTCCCCTGGACAGGGAGGACCATGGCTACACCTTC
>TRBV5-1|TRBJ1-1|NA|NA
CASRDRGLGTEAFF
TGCGCCAGCAGAGACCGGGGGCTGGGGACTGAAGCTTTCTTT
>TRBV25-1|TRBJ2-5|NA|TRBD2
CASSDSGGAETQYF
TGTGCCAGCAGTGATAGCGGGGGGGCTGAGACCCAGTACTTC
>TRBV9|TRBJ1-6|NA|TRBD1
CASSARQGRNSPLHF
TGTGCCAGCAGCGCCAGACAGGGGAGGAATTCACCCCTCCACTTT
>TRBV7-3|TRBJ2-1|NA|NA
CASSPTMQSYNEQFF
TGTGCCAGCAGCCCGACCATGCAGTCCTACAATGAGCAGTTCTTC
>TRBV7-9|TRBJ2-7|NA|TRBD1
CASSPTGESSGEQYF
TGTGCCAGCAGCCCGACAGGGGAATCAAGCGGCGAGCAGTACTTC
>TRBV12-3/TRBV12-4|TRBJ1-5|NA|TRBD1
CASGGTANQPQHF
TGTGCCAGCGGCGGGACAGCGAATCAGCCCCAGCATTTT
>TRBV18|TRBJ2-2|NA|NA
CASSPQLNTGELFF
TGTGCCAGCTCACCACAGCTTAACACCGGGGAGCTGTTTTTT
>TRBV5-1|TRBJ1-2|NA|NA
CASSREGTNYGYTF
TGCGCCAGCAGCCGAGAAGGGACCAACTATGGCTACACCTTC
>TRBV27|TRBJ1-1|once|TRBD1
CASSPTTGVAFF
TGTGCCAGCAGTCCAACGACAGGGGTTGCTTTCTTT
>TRBV5-5|TRBJ1-1|NA|TRBD1
CASRLDRVTEAFF
TGTGCCAGCAGACTGGACAGGGTCACTGAAGCTTTCTTT
>TRBV6-1|TRBJ2-7|NA|NA
CASSEQLAHYEQYF
TGTGCCAGCAGTGAGCAACTAGCCCACTACGAGCAGTACTTC
>TRBV7-3|TRBJ2-7|NA|TRBD2
CASSLIAGAPHEQYF
TGTGCCAGCAGCTTAATAGCGGGGGCTCCCCACGAGCAGTACTTC
>TRBV10-3|TRBJ2-1|NA|NA
CAISESPASDESSEQFF
TGTGCCATCAGTGAGTCTCCGGCTAGCGATGAGAGTAGTGAGCAGTTCTTC
>TRBV2|TRBJ1-6|NA|TRBD1
CASNPGTGGFSPLHF
TGTGCCAGCAATCCTGGGACAGGGGGTTTCTCACCCCTCCACTTT
>TRBV7-6|TRBJ2-3|NA|NA
CASSRSVSTDTQYF
TGTGCCAGCAGCCGCAGCGTTAGCACAGATACGCAGTATTTT
>TRBV9|TRBJ1-2|NA|TRBD1
CASSGGQGKGLGGYTF
TGTGCCAGCAGCGGGGGACAGGGGAAAGGATTGGGTGGCTACACCTTC
>TRBV15|TRBJ1-3|NA|NA
CATSRGRQLNSGNTIYF
TGTGCCACCAGCAGAGGAAGACAGCTCAACTCTGGAAACACCATATATTTT
>TRBV18|TRBJ1-1|NA|NA
CASSPKRMNTEAFF
TGTGCCAGCTCACCGAAGAGGATGAACACTGAAGCTTTCTTT
>TRBV7-8|TRBJ1-2|NA|TRBD1
CASSLRDRGPSYTF
TGTGCCAGCAGCTTACGTGACAGGGGGCCTAGCTACACCTTC
>TRBV24-1|TRBJ1-2|once|NA
CATSDSTLGGYTF
TGTGCCACCAGTGATTCGACCTTGGGTGGCTACACCTTC
>TRBV19|TRBJ1-5|once|NA
CASSIVGGNSNQPQHF
TGTGCCAGTAGTATAGTAGGCGGGAATAGCAATCAGCCCCAGCATTTT
>TRBV23-1|TRBJ2-5|NA|NA
CASNLMTDPQETQYF
TGCGCCAGCAACCTCATGACAGATCCCCAAGAGACCCAGTACTTC
>TRBV2|TRBJ1-1|NA|NA
CASNRRPMNTEAFF
TGTGCCAGCAATAGAAGACCCATGAACACTGAAGCTTTCTTT
>TRBV28|TRBJ1-3|NA|TRBD1
CASSLGQTGNTIYF
TGTGCCAGCAGTTTGGGACAGACTGGAAACACCATATATTTT
>TRBV6-6|TRBJ2-3|NA|NA
CASTLLALADTQYF
TGTGCCAGCACCCTCCTCGCGCTAGCAGATACGCAGTATTTT
>TRBV9|TRBJ1-1|NA|NA
CASSDYQGTEAFF
TGTGCCAGCAGCGATTACCAGGGGACTGAAGCTTTCTTT
>TRBV27|TRBJ1-5|once|NA
CASSQWNQPQHF
TGTGCCAGCAGTCAATGGAATCAGCCCCAGCATTTT
>TRBV30|TRBJ2-3|NA|NA
CAWSQLTGLAPTDTQYF
TGTGCCTGGAGCCAACTGACAGGTTTGGCCCCCACAGATACGCAGTATTTT
>TRBV29-1|TRBJ1-1|NA|NA
CSASGHMNTEAFF
TGCAGCGCCTCGGGACACATGAACACTGAAGCTTTCTTT
>TRBV2|TRBJ2-2|NA|NA
CASSEQGSTGELFF
TGTGCCAGCAGTGAACAGGGGAGCACCGGGGAGCTGTTTTTT
>TRBV18|TRBJ1-1|NA|NA
CASSPVKLVNTEAFF
TGTGCCAGCTCACCCGTTAAGTTAGTGAACACTGAAGCTTTCTTT